This is a list of T cell receptor beta chains from one sample in a study of T cells in Graves' hyperthyroidism and ophthalmopathy. TCRdb re-derived calls from the multiplex PCR reads in MiXCR, one entry per CDR3 protein. The repertoire consists of hundreds of thousands of distinct CDR3 sequences, with 22% occurring once and the leading ten covering about half. The sample was blood. The receptor set was obtained from a woman in her 70s with Graves' ophthalmopathy. Each CDR3 is given with its conserved first and last residue. D genes are given only for firm matches. Some rows mark clone size as missing; the rest say once, few, many or name a class of expanded clone.

abundance,d_gene,v_gene,j_gene,CDR3nt,CDR3aa
many,TRBD1,TRBV18,TRBJ1-1,TGTGCCAGCTCACTGGACAGGGCAAAAGCTTTCTTT,CASSLDRAKAFF
many,.,TRBV12-3/TRBV12-4,TRBJ1-1,TGTGCCAGCAGTCCGACAACACAGGGCGCAGCTTTCTTT,CASSPTTQGAAFF
many,.,TRBV5-6,TRBJ1-2,TGTGCCAGCAGCTTGCGGGGGGCTGGCTACACCTTC,CASSLRGAGYTF
.,.,TRBV12-3/TRBV12-4,TRBJ2-7,TGTGCCAGCAGTTCTGCTGGGGCAGGGCAAGGTATAAGCGGGCAGTACTTC,CASSSAGAGQGISGQYF
many,.,TRBV11-3,TRBJ2-7,TGTGCCAGCAGCCTACAGCCGGGGTTGGGCTACGAGCAGTACTTC,CASSLQPGLGYEQYF
many,TRBD1,TRBV20-1,TRBJ1-1,TGCAGTGCTGACAGGGCCACTGAAGCTTTCTTT,CSADRATEAFF
.,.,TRBV18,TRBJ2-7,TGTGCCAGCTCACCAGTCTCCGGGCTATCCTACGAGCAGTACTTC,CASSPVSGLSYEQYF
many,.,TRBV2,TRBJ2-3,TGTGCCAGCAGTGAACTTTGGGGCACAGATACGCAGTATTTT,CASSELWGTDTQYF
few,.,TRBV30,TRBJ2-1,TGTGCCTGGTCCCGGGACCTACTGAGCAATGAGCAGTTCTTC,CAWSRDLLSNEQFF
few,.,TRBV6-2/TRBV6-3,TRBJ2-5,TGTGCCAGCACCCCAACGGCCCCAGGGACCCAGTACTTC,CASTPTAPGTQYF
few,TRBD1,TRBV3-1,TRBJ1-1,TGTGCCAGCAGCCAACGAGCAAGGGGGCGCGGTACTGAAGCTTTCTTT,CASSQRARGRGTEAFF
once,TRBD2,TRBV12-3/TRBV12-4,TRBJ2-1,TGTGCCAGCAGCCGACTAGCGGGAGGCGGTGGGCAGTTCTTC,CASSRLAGGGGQFF
few,TRBD1,TRBV30,TRBJ2-3,TGTGCCTGGACCACCGGACAGGGGACAGATACGCAGTATTTT,CAWTTGQGTDTQYF
.,.,TRBV6-1,TRBJ2-3,TGTGCCAGCAGTGAATTATCCGATACGCAGTATTTT,CASSELSDTQYF
many,.,TRBV11-2,TRBJ2-7,TGTGCCAGCAGCTTAGGGTGGTCGCGCTACGAGCAGTACTTC,CASSLGWSRYEQYF
.,TRBD2,TRBV12-3/TRBV12-4,TRBJ2-7,TGTGCCAGCAGTACCAAAGGGGGACTAGGCTACGAGCAGTACTTC,CASSTKGGLGYEQYF
.,.,TRBV5-6,TRBJ1-3,TGTGCCAGCAGCTCCCAAAGGCAGGGGACAGGAAACACCATATATTTT,CASSSQRQGTGNTIYF